This note documents a single TCR beta chain sequence. Methods used by the authors: Sequence data from immunoSEQ were junction-only and lacked quality scores; consequently, filtering differed. Clones were read by immunoSEQ multiplex PCR, and TCRdb kept only the in-frame ones, dropping some. D and trimming come from the DNA, and the V and J calls and clone size come from that table. This table holds approximately 2.3 million clones, over 90% found once. This entry belongs to a study of shared clonotypes between healthy human individuals. The V and J ends lost 6 bases and 0 bases respectively, with 20 bases between them. Germline CDR1 and CDR2: ENHRY and SYGVKD. This CDR3 region has 18 residues.

The clonotype comes from a young man in good health. Some clones in this sample may be carry-over from other donors' samples. The specimen was naive CD4+ T cells from PBMCs. Specified subset: CD45RA+ positively selected. The genes are TRBV10-3 and TRBJ2-2; weak D call: TRBD2 (6 bases). As DNA, the CDR3 is TGTGCCATCAGGGGGGTTCGACTAGTAGGATCGAACACCGGGGAGCTGTTTTTT. The encoded protein is CAIRGVRLVGSNTGELFF.